This TCR beta chain was identified in a study of cytomegalovirus exposure and HLA in healthy donors. General study points: Across donors, sequencing depth was assumed by presence/absence analyses to be roughly uniform. Diagnosis of cytomegalovirus status made by the classifier reportedly showed high specificity and sensitivity.

Comment on this clone: Its antigen is not known.

The PCR used 60 Vbeta and 13 Jbeta primers. Some clones are missing from TCRdb's copy, which holds only in-frame ones; the method was immunoSEQ multiplex PCR. The sample lists 100,000 to 150,000 clones, 65% to 80% occurring once. There was no recording of CMV serostatus for this donor. The V gene's germline CDR1 is DFQATT and CDR2 SNEGSKA (reference sequence). CDR3 length: 11 amino acids. V lost 6 bases and J lost 4, with 9 bases in between. The sequence was collected from a human donor in good health. The sample taken for sequencing was PBMCs. The chain recombines TRBV20-1 with TRBJ1-2; no clear D gene. CDR3 sequence (DNA): TGCAGTGCCGCGGGGATCTATGGCTACACCTTC. It yields the protein CSAAGIYGYTF.